The 4 T cell receptor beta chains below were found in one sample sequenced in a study of blood T cell repertoires in COVID-19 (TCRdb year 2020). The library came from the immunoSEQ multiplex PCR assay. In TCRdb, the immuneACCESS table is reduced to in-frame sequences with V and J assigned. These tables do not hold every clone; where another copy was compared, an unresolved V gene accounts for under half, and the others remain unexplained. This sample gives about 290,000 clones in total; around 86% of them show up just once. The ten largest clonotypes hold about 3% of the sample. Sequenced sample: peripheral blood. Every receptor here comes from a woman aged 25 to 39 with active or convalescent COVID-19.

The rearrangement joins TRBV9 to TRBJ2-1; 14 bases fit TRBD2. After removal of 0 bases from V and 12 bases from J, the junction contained 5 bases not matched to a gene. The germline V gene encodes CDR1 SGDLS and CDR2 YYNGEE. This CDR3 comprises 15 residues. The CDR3 loop is CASSVDGTSGGLQFF. CDR3 nucleotide sequence: TGTGCCAGCAGCGTAGATGGGACTAGCGGGGGCCTGCAGTTCTTC.

The chain uses TRBV2 and TRBJ2-5; the match to TRBD2 covers 13 bases. This CDR3 region has 17 residues. The ends lost 6 bases at V and 0 bases at J; junction bases unmatched: 7. Per the germline V gene, CDR1 is SNHLY and CDR2 is FYNNEI. The CDR3 spells CASRRTSGGPYQETQYF. CDR3 nucleotide sequence: TGTGCCAGCAGGAGGACTAGCGGGGGACCCTACCAAGAGACCCAGTACTTC. Full variable domain (remainder filled in from reference TRBV2 and TRBJ2-5): EPEVTQTPSHQVTQMGQEVILRCVPISNHLYFYWYRQILGQKVEFLVSFYNNEISEKSEIFDDQFSVERPDGSNFTLKIRSTKLEDSAMYFCASRRTSGGPYQETQYFGPGTRLLVL.

The V and J genes are TRBV5-6 and TRBJ1-6, with D unresolved. Per the germline V gene, CDR1 is SGHDT and CDR2 is YYEEEE. The V end was cut by 6 bases, the J end by 5 bases, with 6 bases between. The CDR3 spans 12 residues. The CDR3 region has the DNA TGTGCCAGCACAACACATAATTCACCCCTCCACTTT. This sequence encodes CASTTHNSPLHF.

This clone was picked up one time. The chain combines TRBV30 with TRBJ1-1; the D is unclear. Germline V gene sequence: CDR1 GTSNPN, CDR2 SVGIG (reference sequence). The V end lost 4 bases, the J end lost 1 base, and 4 bases lay between the germline ends. This CDR3 is built from 11 residues. The CDR3 bases are TGTGCCTGGACCAGGAACACTGAAGCTTTCTTT. Translation: CAWTRNTEAFF.